This T cell receptor (beta chain) originates from a study of beta chain features in type 1 diabetes. Cells sorted by CD45RO/CCR7/CD25/CD127/CD95/CD27 comprised CD4+ naive, central memory, regulatory and stem cell-like memory cells. This clone was detected a few times. V dropped 4 bases and J dropped 2 bases, with 10 bases sitting between them. From germline, CDR1 is SNHLY and CDR2 FYNNEI. The CDR3 runs 14 residues. The entirety of the isolated RNA underwent reverse transcription, so expressed TCRB transcripts were sequenced. This table comes from immunoSEQ multiplex PCR, and its TCRdb copy is limited to in-frame clones, with some not included. This table has a few hundred thousand clones, 15% to 20% appearing once.

What was sequenced was naive CD4+ T cells from blood. The chain links TRBV2 to TRBJ2-3, with a possible D match to TRBD2 (5 bases). This sequence was found in a woman younger than 30 in good health. CDR3 sequence (DNA): TGTGCCAGCAGTGCTTTCGGGGACACAGATACGCAGTATTTT. Translation: CASSAFGDTDTQYF.